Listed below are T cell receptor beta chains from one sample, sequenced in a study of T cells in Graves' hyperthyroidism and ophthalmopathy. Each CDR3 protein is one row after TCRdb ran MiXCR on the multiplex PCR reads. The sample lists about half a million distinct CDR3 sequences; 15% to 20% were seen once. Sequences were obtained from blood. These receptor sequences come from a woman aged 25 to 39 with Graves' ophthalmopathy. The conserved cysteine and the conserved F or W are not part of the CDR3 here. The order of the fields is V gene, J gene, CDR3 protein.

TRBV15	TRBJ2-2	ATSRETGLAGGRAGELF
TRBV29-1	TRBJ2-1	SVAGTGTSSYNEQF
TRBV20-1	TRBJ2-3	SAATGGNTDTQY
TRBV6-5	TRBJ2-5	ASSSPGSADFGRQETQY
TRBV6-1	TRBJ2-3	ASSEVGGSGTDTQY
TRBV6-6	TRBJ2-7	ASSYPGGETYEQY
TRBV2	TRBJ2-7	ASSESAAEAYEQY
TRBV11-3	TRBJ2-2	ASSLAGHGELF
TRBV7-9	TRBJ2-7	ASSGGLAGGNEQY
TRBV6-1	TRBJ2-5	AARGDPQETQY
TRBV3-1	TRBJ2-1	ASSHNRDRGNEQF
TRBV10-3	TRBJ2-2	AISETAGKATYTGELF
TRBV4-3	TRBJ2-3	ASSQEGTGVSGTQY
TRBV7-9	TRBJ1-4	ASSFWTGGYNEKLF
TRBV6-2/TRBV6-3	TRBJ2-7	ASSYTWREGEQY
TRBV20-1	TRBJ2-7	SASPDPRYSEQY
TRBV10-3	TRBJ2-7	AISDTVGGNYEQY
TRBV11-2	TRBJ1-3	ATIQGPGNTIY
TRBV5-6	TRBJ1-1	ASSLVQPMNAEAF
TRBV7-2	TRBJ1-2	ASSLDGGYGYT
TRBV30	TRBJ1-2	AWGRADRGNYGYT
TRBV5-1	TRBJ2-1	ASRWQGSVNEQF
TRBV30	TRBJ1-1	AWSVLSGVRTEAF
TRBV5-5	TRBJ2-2	ASSLGPREGLSGELF
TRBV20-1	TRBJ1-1	SARKDTKRNTEAF
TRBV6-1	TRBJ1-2	ASKLAGAST
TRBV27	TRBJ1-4	ASSRAATNEKLF
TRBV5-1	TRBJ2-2	ASSDLAGADGELF
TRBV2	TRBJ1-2	ASSGGHSANYGYT
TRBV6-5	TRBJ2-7	ASSYMGRAAYEQY
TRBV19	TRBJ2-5	ASSISSGPSYWETQY
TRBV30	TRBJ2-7	AWSAGQGVDEQY
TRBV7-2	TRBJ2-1	ASSLARDGRGYNEQF
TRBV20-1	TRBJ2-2	SAPAGGPLTGELF
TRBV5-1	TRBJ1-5	ASSLDRNVGQPQH
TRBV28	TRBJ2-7	ASSLFEAASYEQY
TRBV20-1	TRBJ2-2	SANHRRLGDGELF
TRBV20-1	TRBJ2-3	SARVRLAGDTQY
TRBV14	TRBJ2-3	ASSQDWWGSTGTDTQY
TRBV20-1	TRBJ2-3	SARDGGGLSDTQY
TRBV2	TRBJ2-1	ASSSSPSGEQF
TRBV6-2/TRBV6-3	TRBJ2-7	ASSYSTEYEQY
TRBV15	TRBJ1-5	ATSRGQPGHNQPQH
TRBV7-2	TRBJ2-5	ASSLTLLAGGRETQY
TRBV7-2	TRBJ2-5	ASSQPTGGVETQY
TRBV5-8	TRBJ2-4	ASSLGGEGKNIQY
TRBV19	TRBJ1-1	ASRLTGGNTEAF
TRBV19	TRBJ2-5	ASSQTVSQETQY
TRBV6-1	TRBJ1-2	ASSEGWGRGYGYT
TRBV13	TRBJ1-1	ASSLETGPNTEAF
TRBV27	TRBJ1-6	ASSKRISQTSPLH
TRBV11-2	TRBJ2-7	ASSLDLRDEQY
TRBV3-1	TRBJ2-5	ASSHGGTVQETQY